These 22 T cell receptor beta chains share one sample of origin, sequenced in a study of shared clonotypes between healthy human individuals. CD45RO-negative CD8 cells positively selected for CCR7 made up the naive population, which excluded terminally differentiated effector memory CD45RA+ cells. TCRdb's copy holds only in-frame clones and misses some; the assay was immunoSEQ multiplex PCR. The sample includes a few million clones, just over 90% of them seen just once. The sample consisted of naive CD8+ T cells from PBMCs. Source of these receptors: a man aged 18-30 years in good health. Some clones in this sample may be carry-over from other donors' samples.

V gene TRBV4-1 combines with J gene TRBJ1-4, with D tentatively TRBD1 (6 bases). The CDR3 has 16 residues. Trimming cost V 0 bases and J 6 bases, with 14 bases left between them. CDR1 is MGHRA and CDR2 is YSYEKL in the germline V gene. CDR3 nucleotide sequence: TGCGCCAGCAGCCAAGATTTGTCAGGGGAGTATGAAAAACTGTTTTTT. Translating gives CASSQDLSGEYEKLFF.

This chain uses TRBV7-9 with TRBJ2-5; TRBD2 might be the D (6 bases). This CDR3 contains 14 residues. The V end lost 1 base, the J end lost 3 bases, and 9 bases lay between the germline ends. CDR1 is SEHNR, CDR2 FQNEAQ, per germline (reference sequence). The CDR3 reads CASSLVDYEETQYF. CDR3 DNA sequence: TGTGCCAGCAGCTTAGTGGACTACGAAGAGACCCAGTACTTC.

The chain joins TRBV6-5 to TRBJ1-5; 7 bases agree with TRBD1. Per germline, CDR1 MNHEY and CDR2 SVGAGI. This CDR3 region has 16 residues. The trim removed 2 bases at V and 7 bases at J, leaving 11 bases unmatched. CDR3 loop: CASSYTNNRGGQPQHF. The CDR3 region has the DNA TGTGCCAGCAGTTACACCAATAACAGGGGTGGGCAGCCCCAGCATTTT.

The V and J genes are TRBV18 and TRBJ2-7; tentatively, D is TRBD1 or TRBD2 (5 bases each). Germline V gives CDR1 KGHSH, CDR2 LQKENI. The CDR3 is 13 amino acids. V dropped 3 bases and J dropped 2 bases, with 8 bases sitting between them. CDR3 DNA: TGTGCCAGCTCACCCAGAGGGGCCTACGAGCAGTACTTC. This codes for CASSPRGAYEQYF.

V usage is TRBV2 and J usage is TRBJ2-1; 13 nucleotides align to TRBD2. With 4 bases clipped from V and 4 bases from J, the junction kept 7 bases outside the gene matches. CDR3 length: 17 residues. CDR1 is SNHLY, CDR2 FYNNEI, per germline. The CDR3, as DNA: TGTGCCAGCAGTGGCGGACTAGCGGGAGTAATTTACAATGAGCAGTTCTTC. This codes for CASSGGLAGVIYNEQFF.

The chain is built from TRBV13 and TRBJ2-5; the match to TRBD1 covers 7 bases. V trimming: 4 bases; J trimming: 4 bases; junction bases outside the gene matches: 9. CDR1 PRHDT and CDR2 FYEKMQ come from the germline V gene (reference sequence). The length of the CDR3 is 15 residues. The CDR3, as DNA: TGTGCCAGCAGCTCCGGGACAGAATTCGCAGAGACCCAGTACTTC. Translated: CASSSGTEFAETQYF.

CDR3: CASSYAMDNRNEQYF. In DNA form, the CDR3 reads TGTGCCAGCAGTTACGCGATGGATAATAGGAACGAGCAGTACTTC. The chain uses TRBV6-6 and TRBJ2-7; no clear D gene. The V and J ends lost 2 bases and 5 bases respectively, with 16 bases between them. The CDR3 extends over 15 amino acids. Per germline, CDR1 MNHNY and CDR2 SVGAGI (reference sequence).

The chain employs TRBV4-1 and TRBJ2-5; 13 bases align to TRBD2. V trimming: 4 bases; J trimming: 5 bases; junction bases outside the gene matches: 10. The CDR3 extends over 17 amino acids. The germline CDR1 and CDR2 sequences are MGHRA and YSYEKL. Here the CDR3 reads CASSRTSGRAIVETQYF. CDR3 coding DNA: TGCGCCAGCAGCCGCACTAGCGGGAGGGCGATCGTGGAGACCCAGTACTTC.

The rearrangement links TRBV18 to TRBJ2-4; tentative D call: TRBD2 (6 bases). Germline-derived CDR1 and CDR2 are KGHSH and LQKENI. The CDR3 contains 15 residues. Trimming took 2 bases from V and 5 from J, leaving 13 bases between them. The CDR3 nucleotides read TGTGCCAGCTCACCATTACAGGCTAGCGAAAACATTCAGTACTTC. This codes for CASSPLQASENIQYF.

This chain joins TRBV6-6 and TRBJ2-1, with TRBD1 identical over 7 bases. CDR1 is MNHNY, CDR2 SVGAGI, per germline (reference sequence). Trimming removed 8 bases from V and 10 bases from J; junction bases left unmatched: 14. The CDR3 contains 14 residues. Here the CDR3 DNA reads TGTGCCAGCGCACGAACAAGAACAGGGGACGAGCAGTTCTTC. Encoded protein: CASARTRTGDEQFF.

The chain joins TRBV6-1 to TRBJ1-4; TRBD1 matches 8 bases. The germline gives CDR1 MNHNS, CDR2 SASEGT. CDR3 size: 12 residues. V lost 6 bases, J lost 8 bases, and 2 bases stayed unmatched. The CDR3 sequence: CASSQGAEKLFF. CDR3 in DNA: TGTGCCAGCAGCCAGGGGGCGGAAAAACTGTTTTTT.

The V call is TRBV9, the J call TRBJ2-5, with D possibly being TRBD2 (5 bases). Trimming left V 3 bases short and J 4 bases short, with 10 bases between. The CDR3 is made up of 13 amino acids. Germline values: CDR1 SGDLS, CDR2 YYNGEE. CDR3 in amino acids: CASSAGSIETQYF. DNA of the CDR3: TGTGCCAGCAGCGCGGGGAGCATAGAGACCCAGTACTTC.

The chain employs TRBV28 and TRBJ1-5, with D tentatively TRBD1 (6 bases). CDR1 and CDR2 (germline): MDHEN, SYDVKM. This CDR3 has 19 residues. Trimming removed 2 bases at V and 6 bases at J, with 26 bases between. The CDR3: CASSLRGIVGRGYGQPQHF. The CDR3 DNA sequence: TGTGCCAGCAGTTTACGGGGCATAGTTGGCAGGGGATACGGTCAGCCCCAGCATTTT.

The chain links TRBV9 to TRBJ2-3; 7 nucleotides match TRBD1. This CDR3 spans 17 amino acids. Germline-derived CDR1 and CDR2 are SGDLS and YYNGEE. J lost 0 bases, V lost 0 bases, and 7 bases had no gene match. The CDR3 protein is CASSVEWETGSTDTQYF. The DNA for the CDR3 is TGTGCCAGCAGCGTAGAATGGGAGACAGGGAGCACAGATACGCAGTATTTT.

The V call is TRBV19, the J call TRBJ1-5; no clear D gene. Per germline, CDR1 LNHDA and CDR2 SQIVND (reference sequence). This CDR3 region has 15 residues. V lost 3 bases to trimming and J lost 2 bases, with 11 bases between them. The CDR3 sequence: CASSIYGLGNQPQHF. CDR3 nucleotides: TGTGCCAGTAGTATTTACGGTTTGGGCAATCAGCCCCAGCATTTT.

The chain has TRBV6-5 and TRBJ2-3; maybe TRBD2 (6 bases). This CDR3 is built from 14 residues. CDR1 and CDR2 from the germline V gene are MNHEY and SVGAGI. Between the trimmed V and J ends, which lost 5 bases and 3 bases, there was a span of 12 bases. This chain's CDR3 is CASSIREVTDTQYF. The CDR3 nucleotides are TGTGCCAGCAGTATAAGGGAGGTAACAGATACGCAGTATTTT.

CDR3 loop: CASSPSQGLANYGYTF. DNA of the CDR3: TGCGCCAGCAGCCCAAGCCAAGGTTTAGCTAACTATGGCTACACCTTC. The chain couples TRBV5-1 to TRBJ1-2; D call uncertain. Trimming pared 4 bases from V and 0 bases from J, leaving 16 bases between. The CDR3 extends over 16 amino acids. Germline-derived CDR1 and CDR2 are SGHRS and YFSETQ. Supplemented by reference TRBV5-1 and TRBJ1-2, the full variable domain reads KAGVTQTPRYLIKTRGQQVTLSCSPISGHRSVSWYQQTPGQGLQFLFEYFSETQRNKGNFPGRFSGRQFSNSRSEMNVSTLELGDSALYLCASSPSQGLANYGYTFGSGTRLTVV.

In its sample, this clone was seen a few times. The chain carries TRBV29-1 and TRBJ1-1, with 8 positions matching TRBD1. The CDR3 has 13 residues. Germline V gives CDR1 SQVTM, CDR2 ANQGSEA. Trimming cost V 3 bases and J 5 bases; bases outside gene matches: 5. CDR3 nucleotides: TGCAGCGTTGACAGGGGGCCGTGGACTGAAGCTTTCTTT. Protein sequence: CSVDRGPWTEAFF.

V and J are TRBV10-2 and TRBJ2-6, with D perhaps TRBD1 or TRBD2 (6 bases each). V was trimmed by 3 bases and J by 1 base, leaving 19 bases between them. The CDR3 contains 19 residues. The germline CDR1 and CDR2 sequences are WSHSY and SAAADI. CDR3 sequence reads: CASSEKLGGWGSGANVLTF. The CDR3 DNA reads TGCGCCAGCAGTGAAAAGTTGGGGGGCTGGGGTTCTGGGGCCAACGTCCTGACTTTC.

Written as DNA, the CDR3 is TGTGCCAGCAGCTTGGGGCAGGGGACGTACCAAGAGACCCAGTACTTC. It yields the protein CASSLGQGTYQETQYF. The chain has TRBV5-4 and TRBJ2-5; tentative D call: TRBD1 (6 bases). CDR3 length: 16 amino acids. The germline gives CDR1 SGHNT, CDR2 YYREEE (reference sequence). V was shortened by 0 bases and J by 0 bases, with 12 bases between the two germline ends.

This clone was observed once. The identical CDR3 is also encoded by other nucleotide sequences in the sample. This chain links TRBV28 with TRBJ2-7; D is unclear. Germline lookup yields CDR1 MDHEN and CDR2 SYDVKM. Trimming stripped 3 bases from V and 0 bases from J, with 9 bases between. The CDR3 contains 14 residues. This chain's CDR3 is CASSFGTRSYEQYF. The CDR3 bases are TGTGCCAGCAGTTTTGGCACCCGCTCCTACGAGCAGTACTTC. Drawing the rest from reference TRBV28 and TRBJ2-7, the complete variable domain is DVKVTQSSRYLVKRTGEKVFLECVQDMDHENMFWYRQDPGLGLRLIYFSYDVKMKEKGDIPEGYSVSREKKERFSLILESASTNQTSMYLCASSFGTRSYEQYFGPGTRLTVT.

The V and J genes are TRBV20-1 and TRBJ1-4, with D uncertain. The CDR3 is 11 amino acids. CDR1 DFQATT and CDR2 SNEGSKA come from the germline V gene (reference sequence). Trimming left V 5 bases short and J 6 bases short, with 7 bases between. The CDR3 DNA reads TGCAGTGCTGGTCTTTATGAAAAACTGTTTTTT. This sequence encodes CSAGLYEKLFF.